One sample yielded the 21 T cell receptor beta chains listed below, sequenced in a study of blood T cells in healthy people across ages. The second PCR ran roughly 7 to 12 cycles with a sample-barcoded 5' primer and J-beta primers. One entry per CDR3 protein, called by TCRdb with MiXCR from the 5' RACE reads. The sample records about a million distinct CDR3 sequences, about 51% being singletons. The sequenced sample was blood. The receptors derive from a woman between 55 and 75 years old in good health.

The CDR3 DNA reads as TGTGCCAGCAGTTACTCCTGGGACAGGATATACGCTGAAGCTTTCTTT. Amino acid sequence: CASSYSWDRIYAEAFF. This rearrangement joins TRBV6-2 or TRBV6-3 to TRBJ1-1, with 8 nucleotides matching TRBD1. The CDR3 sequence is 16 residues long. The V and J ends lost 0 bases and 6 bases, in that order; junction bases with no gene match: 9. Germline V gene sequence: CDR1 MNHEY, CDR2 SVGEGT.

The chain recombines TRBV7-2 with TRBJ1-2, with TRBD1 matching 9 bases. CDR3 length: 15 amino acids. V was clipped by 5 bases and J by 8 bases; unmatched bases: 12. Germline CDR1 reads SGHTA; CDR2 reads FQGNSA. The CDR3 spells CASSRGQGPEGGYTF. CDR3 sequence (DNA): TGTGCCAGCAGCCGGGGACAGGGACCAGAGGGAGGCTACACCTTC.

This clonotype was picked up one time. The chain uses TRBV7-6 and TRBJ2-1, with D possibly being TRBD2 (6 bases). Germline CDR1 and CDR2: SGHVS and FNYEAQ. V lost 3 bases to trimming and J lost 10 bases, with 16 bases between them. The CDR3 has 14 amino acids. The CDR3 DNA is TGTGCCAGCAGCTTCCAGGAGGGGAACTACGAGCAGTTCTTC. It is translated as CASSFQEGNYEQFF. The variable domain in full, with the rest retrieved from reference TRBV7-6 and TRBJ2-1, is GAGVSQSPRYKVTKRGQDVALRCDPISGHVSLYWYRQALGQGPEFLTYFNYEAQQDKSGLPNDRFSAERPEGSISTLTIQRTEQRDSAMYRCASSFQEGNYEQFFGPGTRLTVL.

The V gene is TRBV29-1, the J gene TRBJ1-5, with 9 bases lining up with TRBD1. V lost 7 bases and J lost 6; bases outside the gene matches: 7. The CDR3 sequence is 13 residues long. Germline lookup yields CDR1 SQVTM and CDR2 ANQGSEA. The CDR3 nucleotides read TGCAGCGGCGGTGGGGACAGGGTTCAGCCCCAGCATTTT. This codes for CSGGGDRVQPQHF.

The rearrangement joins TRBV10-3 to TRBJ1-5; D is uncertain. V lost 0 bases and J lost 6, with 9 bases in between. This CDR3 region has 14 residues. The germline gives CDR1 ENHRY, CDR2 SYGVKD. The chain's CDR3 is CAISESEGFQPQHF. CDR3 in DNA: TGTGCCATCAGTGAGTCGGAGGGTTTTCAGCCCCAGCATTTT.

The gene calls are TRBV25-1 and TRBJ1-1; TRBD1 is a possible D gene (6 bases). V was pared by 2 bases and J by 1 base, with 17 bases between. Germline V CDR1 and CDR2: MGHDK, SYGVNS. There are 17 residues in the CDR3. The CDR3 spells CASSERLGALGNTEAFF. CDR3 coding DNA: TGTGCCAGCAGTGAAAGGCTGGGGGCGTTAGGGAACACTGAAGCTTTCTTT.

The rearrangement joins TRBV29-1 to TRBJ1-2; possibly TRBD1 for D (5 bases). V gave up 7 bases and J gave up 2 bases, with 8 bases separating them. The germline gives CDR1 SQVTM, CDR2 ANQGSEA. The CDR3 length is 11 residues. The CDR3 is CSGQLNYGYTF. CDR3 DNA: TGCAGCGGACAGTTGAACTATGGCTACACCTTC.

The rearrangement joins TRBV7-2 to TRBJ2-4; maybe TRBD1 (6 bases). The CDR3 runs 13 residues. The V gene lost 0 bases and the J gene lost 15 bases, with 15 bases spanning the gap. CDR1 and CDR2 (germline): SGHTA, FQGNSA. CDR3 nucleotides: TGTGCCAGCAGCTTAGCGAGCCTGGGGGCGCGGTACTTC. This sequence encodes CASSLASLGARYF.

V gene TRBV7-9 combines with J gene TRBJ2-1; 12 bases are a match to TRBD2. Germline CDR1 reads SEHNR; CDR2 reads FQNEAQ (reference sequence). With 6 bases clipped from V and 7 bases from J, the junction kept 7 bases outside the gene matches. This CDR3 spans 15 amino acids. The CDR3 region has the DNA TGTGCCAGCAGACCTAGCGGGAGGGCGGGGAATGAGCAGTTCTTC. Its protein is CASRPSGRAGNEQFF.

This clonotype was seen more than once but under ten times. The CDR3 here is CASSQVILDGQPQHF. The CDR3 region has the DNA TGCGCCAGCAGCCAAGTTATACTAGACGGGCAGCCCCAGCATTTT. The gene calls are TRBV4-1 and TRBJ1-5; no definite D call. Trimming stripped 1 base from V and 7 bases from J, with 14 bases between. This CDR3 contains 15 residues. Germline CDR1 reads MGHRA; CDR2 reads YSYEKL.

The gene calls are TRBV2 and TRBJ2-5, with D maybe TRBD1 (6 bases). The V gene's germline CDR1 is SNHLY and CDR2 FYNNEI. The V gene lost 7 bases and the J gene lost 11 bases, with 23 bases spanning the gap. This CDR3 contains 14 residues. The CDR3 DNA reads TGTGCCAGCAACCCCGGGACAACAGTCTACGGGCAGTACTTC. It yields the protein CASNPGTTVYGQYF.

The gene calls are TRBV5-5 and TRBJ2-1, with D unclear. V shed 5 bases and J shed 4 bases, with 10 bases lying between them. CDR3 length: 13 amino acids. Germline CDR1 SGHKS, CDR2 YYEKEE (reference sequence). The CDR3 DNA reads as TGTGCCAGCAGGGAGACACCGTACAATGAGCAGTTCTTC. Its translation is CASRETPYNEQFF.

The chain couples TRBV9 to TRBJ2-4; D unresolved. There are 15 residues in the CDR3. Trimming took 4 bases from V and 6 from J, leaving 17 bases between them. Germline V gives CDR1 SGDLS, CDR2 YYNGEE. CDR3 amino acids: CASSPRERRINIQYF. Written as DNA, the CDR3 is TGTGCCAGCAGCCCAAGGGAACGGAGAATAAACATTCAGTACTTC.

Only a few counts were recorded for this clonotype. This chain uses TRBV27 with TRBJ2-1; D might be TRBD1 or TRBD2, each matching 5 bases. CDR3 length equals 15 residues. With 4 bases removed from V and 0 bases from J, the gap between germline ends came to 10 bases. CDR1 is MNHEY, CDR2 SMNVEV, per germline (reference sequence). The CDR3 bases are TGTGCCAGCAGTTGGGACGCTAGCTCCTACAATGAGCAGTTCTTC. Encoded protein: CASSWDASSYNEQFF.

The CDR3 region is CASSLTGGMNQPQHF. The CDR3 DNA follows: TGCGCCAGCAGCTTGACAGGGGGCATGAATCAGCCCCAGCATTTT. The chain couples TRBV5-1 to TRBJ1-5; 9 positions match TRBD1. Germline loops: CDR1 SGHRS, CDR2 YFSETQ. V gave up 1 base and J gave up 4 bases; unmatched junction bases: 3. The CDR3 has 15 residues.

This clonotype came up once. V is TRBV7-9 and J is TRBJ2-3, with D possibly TRBD1 on 5 matching bases. V lost 6 bases, J lost 0 bases, and 16 bases lay in between. The CDR3 runs 16 residues. The V gene's germline CDR1 is SEHNR and CDR2 FQNEAQ (reference sequence). CDR3 sequence: CASSDTKTASTDTQYF. CDR3 coding DNA: TGTGCCAGCAGTGACACGAAGACAGCTAGCACAGATACGCAGTATTTT.

This clonotype appeared a few times. The rearrangement links TRBV7-2 to TRBJ2-1; 13 bases are a match to TRBD2. There are 15 residues in the CDR3. Looked up from germline, CDR1 is SGHTA and CDR2 is FQGNSA. After removal of 5 bases from V and 8 bases from J, the junction contained 6 bases not matched to a gene. The CDR3, as DNA: TGTGCCAGCAGCCCCGGACTAGCGGGAGTCTATGAGCAGTTCTTC. Translating it yields CASSPGLAGVYEQFF. Combining the CDR3 with reference TRBV7-2 and TRBJ2-1 gives the whole variable domain GAGVSQSPSNKVTEKGKDVELRCDPISGHTALYWYRQSLGQGLEFLIYFQGNSAPDKSGLPSDRFSAERTGGSVSTLTIQRTQQEDSAVYLCASSPGLAGVYEQFFGPGTRLTVL.

The chain joins TRBV5-1 to TRBJ2-3; D remains unclear. This CDR3 comprises 14 residues. With 2 bases removed from V and 2 bases from J, the gap between germline ends came to 9 bases. Looked up from germline, CDR1 is SGHRS and CDR2 is YFSETQ. The CDR3 protein is CASSLGISTDTQYF. The CDR3 nucleotides read TGCGCCAGCAGCTTAGGGATCTCCACAGATACGCAGTATTTT.

V usage is TRBV15 and J usage is TRBJ2-7; perhaps TRBD1 as D (5 bases). The J call may be mistaken, given a closer DNA end match to TRBJ2-5. Germline V gives CDR1 LNHNV, CDR2 YYDKDF (reference sequence). This CDR3 is 15 amino acids long. The CDR3 nucleotides are TGTGCCACCAGCAGAGTTGATGCAGGGTGGGAGACCCAGTACTTC. Amino acids: CATSRVDAGWETQYF.

This clonotype was counted ten times or more. J is TRBJ2-7 and V is TRBV28, with D unclear. Trimming took 3 bases from V and 4 from J, leaving 10 bases between them. The V gene's germline CDR1 is MDHEN and CDR2 SYDVKM. CDR3 size: 13 residues. The CDR3 region is CASSFVGAYEQYF. CDR3 in DNA: TGTGCCAGCAGTTTTGTTGGCGCTTACGAGCAGTACTTC.

With respect to this clonotype: At one end the junction does not follow the germline gene, possibly because of a read error. The gene calls are TRBV20-1 and TRBJ2-1; 11 bases agree with TRBD2. CDR1 is DFQATT, CDR2 SNEGSKA, per germline (reference sequence). This CDR3 region has 15 residues. In nucleotides, the CDR3 is TGCAGTGCTGGAGAGGTGACTAGCGGGACAAATGAGCAGTTCTTC. This sequence encodes CSAGEVTSGTNEQFF.